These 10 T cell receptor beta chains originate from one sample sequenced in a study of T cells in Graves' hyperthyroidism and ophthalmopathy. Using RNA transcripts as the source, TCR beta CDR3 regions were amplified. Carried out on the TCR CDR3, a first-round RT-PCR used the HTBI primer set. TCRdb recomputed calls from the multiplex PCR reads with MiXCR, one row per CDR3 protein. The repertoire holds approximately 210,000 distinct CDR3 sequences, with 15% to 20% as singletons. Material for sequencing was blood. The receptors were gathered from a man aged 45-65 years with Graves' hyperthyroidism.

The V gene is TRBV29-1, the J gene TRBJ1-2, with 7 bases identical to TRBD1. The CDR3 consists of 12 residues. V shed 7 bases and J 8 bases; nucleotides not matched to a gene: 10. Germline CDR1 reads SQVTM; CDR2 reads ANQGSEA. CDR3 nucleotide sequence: TGCAGCGCCGCGGGACAGCAACTCGGCTACACCTTC. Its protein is CSAAGQQLGYTF. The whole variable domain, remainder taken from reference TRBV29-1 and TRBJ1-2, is SAVISQKPSRDICQRGTSLTIQCQVDSQVTMMFWYRQQPGQSLTLIATANQGSEATYESGFVIDKFPISRPNLTFSTLTVSNMSPEDSSIYLCSAAGQQLGYTFGSGTRLTVV.

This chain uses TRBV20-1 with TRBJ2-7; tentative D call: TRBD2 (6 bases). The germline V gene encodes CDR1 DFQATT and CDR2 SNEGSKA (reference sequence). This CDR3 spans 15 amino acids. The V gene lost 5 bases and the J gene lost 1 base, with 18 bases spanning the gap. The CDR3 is CSAPHSAGLSYEQYF. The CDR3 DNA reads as TGCAGTGCTCCCCACTCGGCGGGATTATCCTACGAGCAGTACTTC.

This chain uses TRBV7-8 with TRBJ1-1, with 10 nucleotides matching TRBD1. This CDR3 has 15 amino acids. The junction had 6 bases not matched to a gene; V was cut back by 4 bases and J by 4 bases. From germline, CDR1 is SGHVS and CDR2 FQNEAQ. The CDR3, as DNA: TGTGCCAGCAGCTCCCCTCGGACAGGGGGCACTGAAGCTTTCTTT. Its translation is CASSSPRTGGTEAFF.

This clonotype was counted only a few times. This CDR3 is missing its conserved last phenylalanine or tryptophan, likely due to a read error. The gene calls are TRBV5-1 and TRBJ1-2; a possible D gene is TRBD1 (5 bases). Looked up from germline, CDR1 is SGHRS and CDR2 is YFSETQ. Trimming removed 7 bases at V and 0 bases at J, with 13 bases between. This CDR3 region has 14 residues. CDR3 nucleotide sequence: TGCGCCAGCCGCGCCGACAGCGCTAACTATGGCTACACCCTC. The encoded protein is CASRADSANYGYTL.

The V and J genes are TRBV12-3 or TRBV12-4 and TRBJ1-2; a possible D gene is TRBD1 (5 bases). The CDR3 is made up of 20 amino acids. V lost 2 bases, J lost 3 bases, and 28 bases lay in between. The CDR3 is CASSLRGWQSGLSGDYGYTF. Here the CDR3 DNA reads TGTGCCAGCAGTTTAAGAGGATGGCAATCAGGGTTGTCGGGCGACTATGGCTACACCTTC.

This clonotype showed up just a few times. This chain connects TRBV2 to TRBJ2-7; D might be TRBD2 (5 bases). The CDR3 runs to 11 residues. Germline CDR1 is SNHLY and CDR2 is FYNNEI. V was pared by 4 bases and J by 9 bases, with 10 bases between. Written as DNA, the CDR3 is TGTGCCAGCAGTGTGATCGGAGGGCAGTACTTC. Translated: CASSVIGGQYF.

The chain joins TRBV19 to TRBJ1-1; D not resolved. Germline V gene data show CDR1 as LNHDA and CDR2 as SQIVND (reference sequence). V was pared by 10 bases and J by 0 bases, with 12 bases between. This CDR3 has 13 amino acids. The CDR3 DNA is TGTGCCACTGGCCCCAAAATGAACACTGAAGCTTTCTTT. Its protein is CATGPKMNTEAFF.

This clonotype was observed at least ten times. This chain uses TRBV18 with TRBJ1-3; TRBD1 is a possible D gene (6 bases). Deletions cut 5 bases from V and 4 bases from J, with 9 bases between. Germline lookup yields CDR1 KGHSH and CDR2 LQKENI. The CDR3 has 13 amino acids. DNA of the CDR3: TGTGCCAGCTCAGCGGACAGAGGAAACACCATATATTTT. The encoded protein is CASSADRGNTIYF.

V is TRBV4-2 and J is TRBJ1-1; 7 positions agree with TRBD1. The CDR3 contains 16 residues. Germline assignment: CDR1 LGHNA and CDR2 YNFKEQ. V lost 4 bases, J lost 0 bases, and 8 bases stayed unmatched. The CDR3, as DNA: TGTGCCAGCAGCCCTCGGGACAGAGATATGAACACTGAAGCTTTCTTT. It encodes CASSPRDRDMNTEAFF.

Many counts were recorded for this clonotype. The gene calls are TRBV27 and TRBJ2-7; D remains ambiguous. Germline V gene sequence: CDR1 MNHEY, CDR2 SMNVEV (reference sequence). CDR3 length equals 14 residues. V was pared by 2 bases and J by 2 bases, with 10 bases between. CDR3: CASSLTWDTYEQYF. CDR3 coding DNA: TGTGCCAGCAGTTTAACTTGGGATACCTACGAGCAGTACTTC.